The next 14 T cell receptor beta chains were all read from a single sample in a study of Graves' ophthalmopathy and Graves' hyperthyroidism. Beta-chain TCR CDR3 regions were amplified from RNA transcripts. After a first-round RT-PCR with HTBI primers, a second-round multiplex PCR was run. TCRdb analysed the multiplex PCR reads with MiXCR anew, one entry per CDR3 protein. Counted here are about 480,000 distinct CDR3 sequences, 13% to 15% occurring once; the ten biggest clones make up 9.8%. Sequencing was performed on blood. Receptors originate from a woman aged 30 to 39 with Graves' ophthalmopathy.

The genes are TRBV6-2 or TRBV6-3 and TRBJ1-5; 7 nucleotides agree with TRBD1. J gave up 4 bases and V 5 bases, and 8 bases lay outside the gene matches. There are 15 residues in the CDR3. Looked up from germline, CDR1 is MNHEY and CDR2 is SVGEGT. The CDR3 nucleotides are TGTGCCAGCAGTGTCACAGGGGTCACGAATCAGCCCCAGCATTTT. Protein sequence: CASSVTGVTNQPQHF.

This clonotype was recorded many times. The chain is built from TRBV28 and TRBJ2-7; D perhaps matches TRBD2 (6 bases). Germline-derived CDR1 and CDR2 are MDHEN and SYDVKM. With 7 bases removed from V and 5 bases from J, the gap between germline ends came to 15 bases. This CDR3 region has 13 residues. In nucleotides, the CDR3 is TGTGCCAGCATGGAGGGGAGTTGGGACGAGCAGTACTTC. It translates to CASMEGSWDEQYF.

This clonotype has a count of ten or more. This rearrangement joins TRBV9 to TRBJ1-6, with 9 bases that match TRBD1. Per the germline V gene, CDR1 is SGDLS and CDR2 is YYNGEE. V gave up 3 bases and J gave up 11 bases; unmatched junction bases: 3. The CDR3 contains 13 residues. The CDR3 here is CASSERQGAPLHF. The CDR3 DNA sequence: TGTGCCAGCAGCGAGAGACAGGGGGCACCCCTCCACTTT.

This clonotype was recorded many times. The chain couples TRBV11-1 to TRBJ2-2; D uncertain. Germline assignment: CDR1 SGHAT and CDR2 FQDESV (reference sequence). The CDR3 has 13 amino acids. With 4 bases removed from V and 0 bases from J, the gap between germline ends came to 3 bases. CDR3 amino acids: CASSYTNTGELFF. The DNA of the CDR3 is TGTGCCAGCAGCTACACGAACACCGGGGAGCTGTTTTTT.

In this sample, this clonotype turned up many times. This chain links TRBV2 with TRBJ2-5; D is perhaps TRBD1 (5 bases). V was trimmed by 4 bases and J by 5 bases, leaving 11 bases between them. The CDR3 is made up of 13 amino acids. Germline V CDR1 and CDR2: SNHLY, FYNNEI. Here the CDR3 DNA reads TGTGCCAGCAGTGTCTGGGGCCGGGAGACCCAGTACTTC. Amino acid sequence: CASSVWGRETQYF.

The CDR3 nucleotides are TGTGCCAGCAGCTTAGGCGGGGGGTTTACCTACGAGCAGTACTTC. It encodes CASSLGGGFTYEQYF. This sequence joins TRBV13 and TRBJ2-7; 7 positions agree with TRBD2. Germline V gives CDR1 PRHDT, CDR2 FYEKMQ (reference sequence). V was clipped by 0 bases and J by 2 bases; unmatched bases: 4. This CDR3 contains 15 residues.

There are a few counts of this clonotype. The CDR3: CAISETPSGANVLTF. In DNA, the CDR3 is TGTGCCATCAGTGAGACTCCCTCTGGGGCCAACGTCCTGACTTTC. The genes are TRBV10-3 and TRBJ2-6, with no clear D. V was cut by 2 bases and J by 0 bases, with 5 bases left in between. Germline CDR1 ENHRY, CDR2 SYGVKD. The CDR3 runs to 15 residues.

In this sample, this clonotype turned up many times. This chain joins TRBV6-5 and TRBJ1-3; possibly TRBD1 for D (6 bases). The CDR3 covers 14 residues. CDR1 is MNHEY and CDR2 is SVGAGI in the germline V gene. Trimming took off 6 bases at V and 3 bases at J, with 12 bases between the two ends. CDR3 residues: CASSRGGGGNTIYF. DNA of the CDR3: TGTGCCAGCAGCCGAGGAGGGGGTGGAAACACCATATATTTT.

This clonotype was counted between two and nine times. The chain uses TRBV5-1 and TRBJ1-2; 10 bases map to TRBD1. From germline, CDR1 is SGHRS and CDR2 YFSETQ. V lost 4 bases to trimming and J lost 4 bases; unmatched junction nucleotides: 7. The CDR3 totals 15 residues. This CDR3 reads CASSPAGTGVYGYTF. The DNA for the CDR3 is TGCGCCAGCAGCCCCGCCGGGACAGGGGTCTATGGCTACACCTTC.

This clonotype occurred many times. The chain links TRBV28 to TRBJ1-1; D is unclear. The germline V gene encodes CDR1 MDHEN and CDR2 SYDVKM. The V end lost 6 bases, the J end lost 1 base, and 15 bases lay between the germline ends. The CDR3 is made up of 15 amino acids. CDR3 sequence (DNA): TGTGCCAGCAGCCCTTCCTCCCAGTCGAACACTGAAGCTTTCTTT. The encoded protein is CASSPSSQSNTEAFF.

This clonotype was counted at least ten times. The gene calls are TRBV25-1 and TRBJ2-4; 7 bases line up with TRBD2. Germline V gives CDR1 MGHDK, CDR2 SYGVNS. The CDR3 contains 11 residues. The V segment lost 5 bases and the J segment 14 bases; nucleotides outside the gene matches: 6. In DNA form, the CDR3 reads TGTGCCAGCAGTTTTGGGACTAAGAAGTACTTC. Translating gives CASSFGTKKYF.

This clonotype showed up many times. V usage is TRBV5-1 and J usage is TRBJ2-7; TRBD1 might be the D (7 bases). Germline CDR1 reads SGHRS; CDR2 reads YFSETQ. Deletions cut 4 bases from V and 2 bases from J, with 13 bases between. This CDR3 comprises 14 residues. The CDR3 sequence is CASSAGQNTYEQYF. The CDR3 DNA reads TGCGCCAGCAGCGCGGGACAGAATACCTACGAGCAGTACTTC.

The rearrangement links TRBV28 to TRBJ1-5; 8 nucleotides line up with TRBD1. Per germline, CDR1 MDHEN and CDR2 SYDVKM. With 9 bases clipped from V and 3 bases from J, the junction kept 25 bases outside the gene matches. The CDR3 runs to 20 residues. The CDR3: CASFPFLDREKELDNQPQHF. CDR3 sequence (DNA): TGTGCCAGTTTCCCTTTCTTGGACAGGGAAAAAGAATTGGACAATCAGCCCCAGCATTTT.

This clonotype was found many times. The V and J genes are TRBV28 and TRBJ2-2; D gene unclear. Per germline, CDR1 MDHEN and CDR2 SYDVKM. CDR3 length: 13 residues. V dropped 6 bases and J dropped 2 bases, with 7 bases sitting between them. The CDR3 spells CASRPYNTGELFF. CDR3 DNA: TGTGCCAGCAGGCCCTATAACACCGGGGAGCTGTTTTTT.